Presented here are 26 T cell receptor beta chains from one specimen sequenced in a study of T cell repertoires in cytomegalovirus infection. TCRdb ran MiXCR on the reads and lists one entry per CDR3 protein. Of over 300,000 distinct CDR3 sequences in the sample, roughly 15% were seen once. Input material: PBMCs. These receptors were taken from a human donor in good health (CMV status not recorded). Some clones in this sample may be carry-over from other donors' samples.

This clonotype was found once. This rearrangement joins TRBV2 to TRBJ2-4, with TRBD1 identical over 8 bases. Trimming cost V 4 bases and J 0 bases; bases outside gene matches: 11. From germline, CDR1 is SNHLY and CDR2 FYNNEI. The CDR3 runs to 18 residues. The CDR3 DNA is TGTGCCAGCAGTGTACGCTGGAGACAGGGGATAGCCAAAAACATTCAGTACTTC. It specifies CASSVRWRQGIAKNIQYF. The whole variable domain, filled in from reference TRBV2 and TRBJ2-4, reads EPEVTQTPSHQVTQMGQEVILRCVPISNHLYFYWYRQILGQKVEFLVSFYNNEISEKSEIFDDQFSVERPDGSNFTLKIRSTKLEDSAMYFCASSVRWRQGIAKNIQYFGAGTRLSVL.

This clonotype was seen a handful of times. This chain uses TRBV19 with TRBJ2-7; D is possibly TRBD1 or TRBD2 (5 bases each). CDR3 length equals 15 residues. V was trimmed by 10 bases and J by 2 bases, leaving 21 bases between them. The germline gives CDR1 LNHDA, CDR2 SQIVND (reference sequence). The CDR3 region is CATRIWQGATYEQYF. The CDR3 bases are TGTGCCACCAGGATCTGGCAGGGAGCAACCTACGAGCAGTACTTC.

This clonotype was recorded only once. The genes are TRBV6-8 and TRBJ2-3; 10 nucleotides match TRBD2. V dropped 6 bases and J dropped 2; count of bases not matched to a gene: 5. Germline lookup yields CDR1 MNHGY and CDR2 SAAAGT. The CDR3 spans 15 residues. The CDR3 DNA sequence: TGTGCCAGCAGCCGGACTAGCGGTCCCACAGATACGCAGTATTTT. Translating it yields CASSRTSGPTDTQYF.

This clonotype was seen a handful of times. V is TRBV28 and J is TRBJ2-1; 8 bases fit TRBD1. With 8 bases clipped from V and 0 bases from J, the junction kept 3 bases outside the gene matches. Germline CDR1 and CDR2: MDHEN and SYDVKM. The CDR3 loop spans 14 amino acids. This CDR3 is CASLTGGSYNEQFF. CDR3 DNA sequence: TGTGCCAGCCTAACAGGGGGCTCCTACAATGAGCAGTTCTTC.

This clonotype has at least ten counts. The chain recombines TRBV7-9 with TRBJ1-2, with D uncertain. Germline values: CDR1 SEHNR, CDR2 FQNEAQ (reference sequence). The CDR3 is 12 amino acids. Deletions cut 4 bases from V and 4 bases from J, with 7 bases between. Here the CDR3 reads CASSSTPYGYTF. The CDR3, as DNA: TGTGCCAGCAGCTCGACACCCTATGGCTACACCTTC.

The rearrangement joins TRBV5-1 to TRBJ1-6; D unresolved. CDR1 is SGHRS, CDR2 YFSETQ, per germline. This CDR3 comprises 17 residues. The V and J ends lost 0 bases and 5 bases respectively, with 15 bases between them. CDR3 amino acids: CASSLAGPYLDNSPLHF. CDR3 coding DNA: TGCGCCAGCAGCTTGGCCGGGCCGTATCTCGATAATTCACCCCTCCACTTT.

The rearrangement joins TRBV5-1 to TRBJ1-2; possible D gene TRBD1, 6 bases. Germline V lookup: CDR1 SGHRS, CDR2 YFSETQ. The V end was cut by 0 bases, the J end by 4 bases, with 13 bases between. CDR3 length equals 15 residues. CDR3 DNA sequence: TGCGCCAGCAGCTTGGCTACAGGGATTGGCTATGGCTACACCTTC. It translates to CASSLATGIGYGYTF.

This clonotype came up many times. This chain links TRBV11-2 with TRBJ2-3; perhaps TRBD2 as D (7 bases). The V end lost 6 bases, the J end lost 5 bases, and 27 bases lay between the germline ends. CDR1 is SGHAT, CDR2 FQNNGV, per germline. CDR3 size: 18 residues. As DNA, the CDR3 is TGTGCCAGCAGGCCGGGGGGCAGGGGTCGAATCGCGGGAGATACGCAGTATTTT. Encoded protein: CASRPGGRGRIAGDTQYF.

In this sample, this clonotype turned up a few times. This chain uses TRBV20-1 with TRBJ1-6, with D unclear. V shed 5 bases and J shed 10 bases, with 15 bases lying between them. The CDR3 loop spans 13 amino acids. The germline V gene has CDR1 DFQATT and CDR2 SNEGSKA (reference sequence). The CDR3 reads CSARTAVGSPLHF. The CDR3 nucleotides are TGCAGTGCTCGGACGGCGGTGGGATCACCCCTCCACTTT.

The chain couples TRBV27 to TRBJ1-2; unclear D gene. The CDR3 runs 14 residues. Deletions cut 1 base from V and 4 bases from J, with 10 bases between. Germline values: CDR1 MNHEY, CDR2 SMNVEV (reference sequence). CDR3 sequence: CASSLFPGSYGYTF. The DNA for the CDR3 is TGTGCCAGCAGTTTATTTCCAGGCAGCTATGGCTACACCTTC.

V gene TRBV27 combines with J gene TRBJ1-2; 7 positions agree with TRBD1. V shed 3 bases, J shed 7 bases, and the junction held 14 bases outside the gene matches. Germline loops: CDR1 MNHEY, CDR2 SMNVEV (reference sequence). The CDR3 is made up of 16 amino acids. CDR3 sequence (DNA): TGTGCCAGCAGTTTCTCTCCCCCGGACAGGTTGCGTGGCTACACCTTC. This codes for CASSFSPPDRLRGYTF.

This chain links TRBV20-1 with TRBJ1-1, with a possible D match to TRBD1 (6 bases). Trimming shortened V by 1 base and J by 7 bases, and 10 bases separated the two germline ends. This CDR3 comprises 12 residues. Germline assignment: CDR1 DFQATT and CDR2 SNEGSKA (reference sequence). CDR3 nucleotide sequence: TGCAGTGCTAGAGGCAGGGGAAATGAAGCTTTCTTT. This sequence encodes CSARGRGNEAFF.

This clonotype appeared many times. The chain employs TRBV20-1 and TRBJ1-4; the match to TRBD1 covers 8 bases. CDR3 length equals 13 residues. The V segment lost 6 bases and the J segment 8 bases; nucleotides outside the gene matches: 8. CDR1 DFQATT and CDR2 SNEGSKA come from the germline V gene (reference sequence). DNA for the CDR3: TGCAGTGCCTATCGACAGGGGAACGAAAAACTGTTTTTT. Translated: CSAYRQGNEKLFF.

This clonotype occurred a few times. This chain joins TRBV5-1 and TRBJ2-5; perhaps TRBD2 as D (5 bases). V was cut by 4 bases and J by 2 bases, with 18 bases left in between. Germline CDR1 SGHRS, CDR2 YFSETQ. The CDR3 covers 16 residues. In nucleotides, the CDR3 is TGCGCCAGCAGCGTCCGTGGGAGCGAAGGACAAGAGACCCAGTACTTC. Its protein product is CASSVRGSEGQETQYF.

The chain is built from TRBV27 and TRBJ1-2, with 7 bases lining up with TRBD1. The V segment lost 5 bases and the J segment 3 bases; nucleotides outside the gene matches: 18. Per the germline V gene, CDR1 is MNHEY and CDR2 is SMNVEV (reference sequence). The CDR3 extends over 18 amino acids. The CDR3 loop is CASSPKGDRAKTYYGYTF. The CDR3 coding sequence is TGTGCCAGCAGTCCGAAAGGCGACAGGGCCAAAACATACTATGGCTACACCTTC.

Many counts were recorded for this clonotype. The chain couples TRBV28 to TRBJ2-2, with D possibly TRBD2 on 5 matching bases. Trimming left V 7 bases short and J 5 bases short, with 5 bases between. Per the germline V gene, CDR1 is MDHEN and CDR2 is SYDVKM. CDR3 size: 11 residues. CDR3: CASTGTGELFF. In DNA form, the CDR3 reads TGTGCCAGCACGGGAACCGGGGAGCTGTTTTTT. The variable domain in full, with the rest retrieved from reference TRBV28 and TRBJ2-2, is DVKVTQSSRYLVKRTGEKVFLECVQDMDHENMFWYRQDPGLGLRLIYFSYDVKMKEKGDIPEGYSVSREKKERFSLILESASTNQTSMYLCASTGTGELFFGEGSRLTVL.

As DNA, the CDR3 is TGTGCCAGCAGCGCGACAGGTCTCCACGAGCAGTACTTC. Protein sequence: CASSATGLHEQYF. This chain connects TRBV7-3 to TRBJ2-7; tentative D call: TRBD1 (6 bases). Germline loops: CDR1 SGHTA, CDR2 FQGTGA. This CDR3 contains 13 residues. V was trimmed by 5 bases and J by 5 bases, leaving 13 bases between them.

This clonotype was observed many times. The chain joins TRBV7-2 to TRBJ2-7; D remains unclear. The germline V gene has CDR1 SGHTA and CDR2 FQGNSA. The CDR3 has 14 amino acids. Trimming took 3 bases from V and 3 from J, leaving 12 bases between them. CDR3 protein: CASSLTRGNYEQYF. The CDR3 DNA follows: TGTGCCAGCAGCTTGACTCGCGGTAACTACGAGCAGTACTTC. The complete variable domain, with remaining parts taken from reference TRBV7-2 and TRBJ2-7, reads GAGVSQSPSNKVTEKGKDVELRCDPISGHTALYWYRQSLGQGLEFLIYFQGNSAPDKSGLPSDRFSAERTGGSVSTLTIQRTQQEDSAVYLCASSLTRGNYEQYFGPGTRLTVT.

In this sample, this clonotype turned up many times. A much bigger clone sits one base away, suggesting this may be a read error. The chain joins TRBV11-2 to TRBJ1-1; D is ambiguous. The ends were cut back, 4 bases at V and 1 base at J, with 7 bases in the middle. Germline V CDR1 and CDR2: SGHAT, FQNNGV. The CDR3 has 13 amino acids. The CDR3 protein is CASSSDGNTEAFF. DNA for the CDR3: TGTGCCAGCAGCTCGGACGGGAACACTGAAGCTTTCTTT.

This sequence joins TRBV4-3 and TRBJ1-3; D possibly corresponds to TRBD1 (6 bases). V dropped 3 bases and J dropped 7 bases, with 10 bases sitting between them. Germline CDR1 LGHNA, CDR2 YSLEER. The CDR3 is 13 residues long. Written as DNA, the CDR3 is TGCGCCAGCAGCCAGGCCGGACAGAACACCATATATTTT. This encodes CASSQAGQNTIYF.

This clonotype was detected ten times or more. The chain joins TRBV19 to TRBJ2-5; no clear D gene. The germline CDR1 and CDR2 sequences are LNHDA and SQIVND (reference sequence). The CDR3 sequence is 13 residues long. Trimming shortened V by 2 bases and J by 0 bases, and 4 bases separated the two germline ends. The CDR3 DNA reads TGTGCCAGTAGTATATCTGACCAAGAGACCCAGTACTTC. Translating gives CASSISDQETQYF.

This clonotype came up many times. In nucleotides, the CDR3 is TGTGCCACCAGTGACGCGGGACTAGCGGGGGACACTAGCACAGATACGCAGTATTTT. Amino acids: CATSDAGLAGDTSTDTQYF. The V and J genes are TRBV24-1 and TRBJ2-3; TRBD2 aligns across 14 bases. This CDR3 is 19 amino acids long. Trimming at V came to 4 bases and at J to 0 bases, leaving 8 bases not matched to a gene. The germline gives CDR1 KGHDR, CDR2 SFDVKD.

The rearrangement links TRBV12-3 or TRBV12-4 to TRBJ1-6; TRBD1 matches 7 bases. The length of the CDR3 is 16 residues. The ends lost 6 bases at V and 3 bases at J; junction bases unmatched: 8. In nucleotides, the CDR3 is TGTGCCAGCAGACCAAGGGACAGTCACTATAATTCACCCCTCCACTTT. This encodes CASRPRDSHYNSPLHF.

Ten or more counts support this clonotype. In DNA form, the CDR3 reads TGTGCCAGCAGCTCTAATGGATACTCCGCCTACGAGCAGTACTTC. Translation: CASSSNGYSAYEQYF. This sequence joins TRBV27 and TRBJ2-7; D is unclear. The CDR3 spans 15 residues. The V and J ends lost 6 bases and 2 bases respectively, with 17 bases between them. Germline CDR1 MNHEY, CDR2 SMNVEV (reference sequence).

In its sample, this clonotype was seen many times. The rearrangement links TRBV28 to TRBJ2-1; TRBD2 matches at 7 bases. After removal of 6 bases from V and 1 base from J, the junction contained 3 bases not matched to a gene. The germline gives CDR1 MDHEN, CDR2 SYDVKM. There are 14 residues in the CDR3. CDR3 bases: TGTGCCAGCAGCGCCGGGGGGTCCTACAATGAGCAGTTCTTC. It encodes CASSAGGSYNEQFF.

This clonotype was observed a handful of times. This chain connects TRBV27 to TRBJ1-2; D may be TRBD1 (5 bases). Looked up from germline, CDR1 is MNHEY and CDR2 is SMNVEV (reference sequence). V lost 5 bases and J lost 4, with 14 bases in between. The CDR3 has 14 amino acids. The DNA for the CDR3 is TGTGCCAGCAGTCCCCCAGGGACCATCTATGGCTACACCTTC. It encodes CASSPPGTIYGYTF.